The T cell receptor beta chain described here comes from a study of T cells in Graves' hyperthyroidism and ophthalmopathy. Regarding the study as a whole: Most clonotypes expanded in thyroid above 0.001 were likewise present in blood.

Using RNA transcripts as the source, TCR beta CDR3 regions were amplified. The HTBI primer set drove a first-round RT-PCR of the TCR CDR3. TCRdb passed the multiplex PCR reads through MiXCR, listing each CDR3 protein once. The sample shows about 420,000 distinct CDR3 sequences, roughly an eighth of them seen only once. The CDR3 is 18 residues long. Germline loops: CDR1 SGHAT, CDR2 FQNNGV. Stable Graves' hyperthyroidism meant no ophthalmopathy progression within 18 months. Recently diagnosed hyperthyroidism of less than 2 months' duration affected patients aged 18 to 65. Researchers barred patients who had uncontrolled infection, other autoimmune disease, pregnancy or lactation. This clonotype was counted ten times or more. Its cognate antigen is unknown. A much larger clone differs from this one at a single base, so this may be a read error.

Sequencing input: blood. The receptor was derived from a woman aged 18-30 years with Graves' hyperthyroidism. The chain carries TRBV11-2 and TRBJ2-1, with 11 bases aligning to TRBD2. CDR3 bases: TGTGCCAGCAGCTCGCGGGCTCTCACTAGCGGGAGTGGCAATGGGCAGTTCTTC. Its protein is CASSSRALTSGSGNGQFF. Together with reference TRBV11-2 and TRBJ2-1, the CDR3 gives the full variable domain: EAGVAQSPRYKIIEKRQSVAFWCNPISGHATLYWYQQILGQGPKLLIQFQNNGVVDDSQLPKDRFSAERLKGVDSTLKIQPAKLEDSAVYLCASSSRALTSGSGNGQFFGPGTRLTVL.